The sequence of this TCR beta chain was determined in a study of T cell responses to AZD1222 COVID-19 vaccine. Study in general: Recipients boosted at about 4 weeks or about 12 weeks are pooled.

Libraries were prepared by immunoSEQ multiplex PCR; TCRdb keeps only in-frame clonotypes and omits some of them. This table has 95,000 to 100,000 clones, 90% appearing once. The germline V gene encodes CDR1 MNHEY and CDR2 SVGAGI. The CDR3 has 14 residues. The V and J ends lost 4 bases and 4 bases, in that order; junction bases with no gene match: 3. This clone was detected a few times. The antigen is unknown. Whole-study results and caveats: Reportedly, nearly half of unique spike TCRs recognized epitopes outside B.1.351/B.1.1.7 mutations. Spike-specific TCR breadth and depth were elevated following two AZD1222 doses. Donors were mostly white British, more females; clonal diversity possibly underestimated.

The chain employs TRBV6-5 and TRBJ2-1; 8 bases are shared with TRBD2. The sequence came from an adult in good health. The sequencing used peripheral blood, collected on day 0 of AZD1222 vaccination. This chain's CDR3 is CASSLASGYNEQFF. The CDR3 DNA follows: TGTGCCAGCAGTTTGGCTAGCGGGTACAATGAGCAGTTCTTC.